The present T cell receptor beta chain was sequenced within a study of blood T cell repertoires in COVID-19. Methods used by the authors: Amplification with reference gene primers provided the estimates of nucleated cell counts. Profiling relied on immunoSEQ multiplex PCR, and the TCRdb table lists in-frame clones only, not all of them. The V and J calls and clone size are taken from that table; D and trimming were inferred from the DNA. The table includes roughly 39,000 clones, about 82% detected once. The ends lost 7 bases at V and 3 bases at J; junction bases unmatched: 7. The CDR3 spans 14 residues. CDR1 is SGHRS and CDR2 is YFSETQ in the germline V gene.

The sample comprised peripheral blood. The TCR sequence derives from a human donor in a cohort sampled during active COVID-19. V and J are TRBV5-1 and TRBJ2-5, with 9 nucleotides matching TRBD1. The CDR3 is CASGQGSTKETQYF. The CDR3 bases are TGCGCCAGCGGACAGGGGTCTACCAAAGAGACCCAGTACTTC.